This TCR beta chain is drawn from a study of blood T cell repertoires in COVID-19. The germline V gene has CDR1 LNHDA and CDR2 SQIVND (reference sequence). The CDR3 length is 17 residues. V lost 2 bases to trimming and J lost 6 bases; unmatched junction nucleotides: 10. Source study methods: Quantification of nucleated cells was approximated via reference gene primer amplification. The protocol was immunoSEQ multiplex PCR, while the TCRdb copy is restricted to in-frame clones and leaves out a portion. V, J and clone size reflect that table, while D and trimming were determined from the DNA. The sample lists approximately 96,000 clones, roughly 89% occurring once.

What was sequenced was peripheral blood. The rearrangement uses TRBV19 and TRBJ2-2, with 9 bases matching TRBD1. This TCR derives from a human donor with COVID-19, enrolled during active disease. The donor label of this sample is uncertain. The CDR3: CASSIRVGTGYAGELFF. Written as DNA, the CDR3 is TGTGCCAGTAGTATAAGGGTAGGGACAGGGTATGCCGGGGAGCTGTTTTTT.